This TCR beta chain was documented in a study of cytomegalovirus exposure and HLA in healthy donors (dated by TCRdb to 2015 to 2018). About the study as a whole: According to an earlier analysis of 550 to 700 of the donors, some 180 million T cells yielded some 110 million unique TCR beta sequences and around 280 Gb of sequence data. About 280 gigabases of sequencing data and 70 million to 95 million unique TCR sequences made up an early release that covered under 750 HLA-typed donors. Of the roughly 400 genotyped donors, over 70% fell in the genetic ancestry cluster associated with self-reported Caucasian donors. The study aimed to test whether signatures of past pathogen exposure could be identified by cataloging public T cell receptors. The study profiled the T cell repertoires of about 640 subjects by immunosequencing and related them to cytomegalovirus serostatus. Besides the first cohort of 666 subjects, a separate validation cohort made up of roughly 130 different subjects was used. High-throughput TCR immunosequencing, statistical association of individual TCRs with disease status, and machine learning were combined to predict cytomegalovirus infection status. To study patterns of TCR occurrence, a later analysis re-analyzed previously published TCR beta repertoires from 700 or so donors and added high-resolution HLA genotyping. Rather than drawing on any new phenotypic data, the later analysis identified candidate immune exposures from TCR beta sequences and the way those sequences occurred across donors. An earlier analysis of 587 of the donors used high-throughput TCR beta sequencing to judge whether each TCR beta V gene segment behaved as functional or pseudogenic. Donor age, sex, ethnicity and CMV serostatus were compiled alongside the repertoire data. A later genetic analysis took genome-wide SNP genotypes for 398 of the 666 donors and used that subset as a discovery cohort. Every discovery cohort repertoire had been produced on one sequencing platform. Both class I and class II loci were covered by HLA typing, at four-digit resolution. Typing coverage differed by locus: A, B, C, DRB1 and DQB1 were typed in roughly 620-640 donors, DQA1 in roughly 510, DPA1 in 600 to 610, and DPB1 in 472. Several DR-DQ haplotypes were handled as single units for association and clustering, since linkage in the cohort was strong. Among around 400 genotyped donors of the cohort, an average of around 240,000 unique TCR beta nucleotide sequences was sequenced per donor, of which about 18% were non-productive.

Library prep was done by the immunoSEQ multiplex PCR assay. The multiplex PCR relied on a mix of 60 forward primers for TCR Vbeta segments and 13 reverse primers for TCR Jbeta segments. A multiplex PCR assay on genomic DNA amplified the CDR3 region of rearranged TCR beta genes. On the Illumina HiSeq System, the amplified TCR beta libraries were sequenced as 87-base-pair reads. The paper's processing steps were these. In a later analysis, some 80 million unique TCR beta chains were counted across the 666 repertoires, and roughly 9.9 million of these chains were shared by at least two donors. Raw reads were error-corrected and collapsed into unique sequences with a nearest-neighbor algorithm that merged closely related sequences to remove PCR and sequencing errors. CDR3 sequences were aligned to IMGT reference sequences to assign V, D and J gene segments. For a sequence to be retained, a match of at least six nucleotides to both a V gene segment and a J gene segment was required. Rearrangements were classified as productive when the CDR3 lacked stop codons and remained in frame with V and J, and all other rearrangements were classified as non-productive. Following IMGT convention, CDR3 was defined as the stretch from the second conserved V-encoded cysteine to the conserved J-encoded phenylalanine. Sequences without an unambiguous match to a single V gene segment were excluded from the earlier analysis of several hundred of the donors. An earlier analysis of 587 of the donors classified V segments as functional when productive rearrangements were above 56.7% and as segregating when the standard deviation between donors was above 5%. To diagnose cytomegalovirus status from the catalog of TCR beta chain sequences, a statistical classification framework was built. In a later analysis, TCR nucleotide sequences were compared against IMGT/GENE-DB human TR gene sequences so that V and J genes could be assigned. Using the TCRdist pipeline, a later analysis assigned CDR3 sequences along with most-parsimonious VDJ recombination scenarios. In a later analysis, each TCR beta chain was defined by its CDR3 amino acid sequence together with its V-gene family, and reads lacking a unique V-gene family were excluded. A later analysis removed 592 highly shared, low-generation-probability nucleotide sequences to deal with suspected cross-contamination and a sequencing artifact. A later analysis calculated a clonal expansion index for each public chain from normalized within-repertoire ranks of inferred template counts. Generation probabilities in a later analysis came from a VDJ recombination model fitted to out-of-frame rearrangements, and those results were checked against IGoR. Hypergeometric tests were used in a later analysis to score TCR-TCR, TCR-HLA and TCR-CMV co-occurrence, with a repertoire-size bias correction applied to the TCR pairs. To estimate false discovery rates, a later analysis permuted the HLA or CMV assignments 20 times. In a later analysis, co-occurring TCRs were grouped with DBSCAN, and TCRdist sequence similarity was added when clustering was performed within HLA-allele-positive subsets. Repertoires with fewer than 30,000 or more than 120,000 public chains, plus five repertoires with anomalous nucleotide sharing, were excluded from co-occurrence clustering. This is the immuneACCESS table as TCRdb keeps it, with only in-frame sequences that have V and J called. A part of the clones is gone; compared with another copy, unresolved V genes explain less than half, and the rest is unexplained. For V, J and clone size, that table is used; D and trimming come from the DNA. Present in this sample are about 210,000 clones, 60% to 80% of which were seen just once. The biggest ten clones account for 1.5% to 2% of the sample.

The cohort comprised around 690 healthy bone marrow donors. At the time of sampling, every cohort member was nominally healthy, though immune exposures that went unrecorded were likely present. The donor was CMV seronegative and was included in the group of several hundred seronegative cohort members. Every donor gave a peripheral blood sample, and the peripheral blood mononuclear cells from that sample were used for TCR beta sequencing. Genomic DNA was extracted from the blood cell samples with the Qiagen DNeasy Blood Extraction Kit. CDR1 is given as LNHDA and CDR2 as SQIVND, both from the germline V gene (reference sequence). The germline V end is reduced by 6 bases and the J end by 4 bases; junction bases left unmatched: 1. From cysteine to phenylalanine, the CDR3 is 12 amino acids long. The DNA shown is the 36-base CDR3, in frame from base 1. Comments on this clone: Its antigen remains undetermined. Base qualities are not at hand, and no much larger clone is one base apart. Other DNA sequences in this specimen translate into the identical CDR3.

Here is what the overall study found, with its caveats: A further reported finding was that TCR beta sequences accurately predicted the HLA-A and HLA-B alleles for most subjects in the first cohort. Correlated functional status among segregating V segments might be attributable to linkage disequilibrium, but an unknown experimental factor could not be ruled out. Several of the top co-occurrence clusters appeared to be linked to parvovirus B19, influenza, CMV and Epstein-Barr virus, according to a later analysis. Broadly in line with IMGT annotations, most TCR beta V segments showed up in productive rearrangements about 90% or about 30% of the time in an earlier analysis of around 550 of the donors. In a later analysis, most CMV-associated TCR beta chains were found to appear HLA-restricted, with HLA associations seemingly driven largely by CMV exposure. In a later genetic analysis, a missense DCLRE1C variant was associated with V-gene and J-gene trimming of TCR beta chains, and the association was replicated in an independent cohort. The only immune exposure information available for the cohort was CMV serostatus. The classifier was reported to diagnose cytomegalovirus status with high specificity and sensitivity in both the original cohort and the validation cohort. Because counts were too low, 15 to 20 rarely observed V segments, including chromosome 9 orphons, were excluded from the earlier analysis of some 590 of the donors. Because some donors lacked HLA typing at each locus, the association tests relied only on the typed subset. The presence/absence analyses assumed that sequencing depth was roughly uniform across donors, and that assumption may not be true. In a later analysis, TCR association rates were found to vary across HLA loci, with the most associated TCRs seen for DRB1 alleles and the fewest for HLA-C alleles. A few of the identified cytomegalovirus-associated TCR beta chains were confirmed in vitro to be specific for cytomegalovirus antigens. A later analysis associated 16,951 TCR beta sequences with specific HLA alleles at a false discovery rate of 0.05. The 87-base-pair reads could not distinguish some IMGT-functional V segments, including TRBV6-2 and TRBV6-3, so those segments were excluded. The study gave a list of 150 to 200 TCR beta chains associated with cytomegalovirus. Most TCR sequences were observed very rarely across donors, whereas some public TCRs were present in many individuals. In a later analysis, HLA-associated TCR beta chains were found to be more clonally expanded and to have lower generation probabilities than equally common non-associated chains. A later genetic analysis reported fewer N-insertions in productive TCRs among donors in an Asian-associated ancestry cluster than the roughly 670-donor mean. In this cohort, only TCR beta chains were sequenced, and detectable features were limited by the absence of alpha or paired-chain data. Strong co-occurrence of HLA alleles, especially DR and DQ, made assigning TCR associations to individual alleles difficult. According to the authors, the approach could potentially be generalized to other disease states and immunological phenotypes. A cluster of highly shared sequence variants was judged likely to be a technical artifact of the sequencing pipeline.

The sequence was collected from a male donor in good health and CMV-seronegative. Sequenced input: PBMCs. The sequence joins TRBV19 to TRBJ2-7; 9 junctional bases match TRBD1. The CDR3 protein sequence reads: CASRDRGYEQYF. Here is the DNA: TGTGCCAGTAGGGACAGGGGTTACGAGCAGTACTTC.